A selection of T cell receptor beta chains follows, all from one sample in a study of T-cell reconstitution after alpha-beta-depleted transplantation in children. MiXCR, run by TCRdb on the PCR reads, gives a single entry per CDR3 protein. The sample lists about 400,000 distinct CDR3 sequences, about an eighth occurring once. Source: PBMCs, taken from the stem cell graft. The origin of the receptors is a human donor who donated a stem cell graft to a child with Fanconi anemia. The CDR3 runs from the conserved cysteine through the conserved F or W. The order of the fields is clone size, D gene, J gene, V gene, CDR3 protein, CDR3 DNA. A D gene is named only where the DNA matches it firmly. Size values are once, few and many counts, or a class for expanded clones, and some rows have none.

clone size: few
D gene: -
J gene: TRBJ1-5
V gene: TRBV20-1
CDR3 protein: CSFLGGGTQPQHF
CDR3 DNA: TGCAGTTTTTTGGGGGGGGGTACGCAGCCCCAGCATTTT

clone size: many
D gene: -
J gene: TRBJ2-5
V gene: TRBV10-3
CDR3 protein: CAISDSGQEETQYF
CDR3 DNA: TGTGCCATCAGTGATTCAGGGCAGGAGGAGACCCAGTACTTC

clone size: few
D gene: -
J gene: TRBJ2-5
V gene: TRBV29-1
CDR3 protein: CSVARQGQETQYF
CDR3 DNA: TGCAGCGTTGCAAGGCAGGGACAAGAGACCCAGTACTTC

clone size: many
D gene: -
J gene: TRBJ1-2
V gene: TRBV5-5
CDR3 protein: CASSLEDNGYTF
CDR3 DNA: TGTGCCAGCAGCTTGGAGGATAATGGCTACACCTTC

clone size: -
D gene: TRBD2
J gene: TRBJ2-3
V gene: TRBV5-1
CDR3 protein: CASSRSGGGMTDTQYF
CDR3 DNA: TGCGCCAGCAGCCGTAGCGGGGGGGGCATGACAGATACGCAGTATTTT

clone size: few
D gene: -
J gene: TRBJ1-4
V gene: TRBV7-9
CDR3 protein: CASSPQEEKLFF
CDR3 DNA: TGTGCCAGCAGTCCGCAGGAGGAAAAACTGTTTTTT

clone size: -
D gene: -
J gene: TRBJ2-3
V gene: TRBV24-1
CDR3 protein: CATSDLFEDTQYF
CDR3 DNA: TGTGCCACCAGTGATTTGTTCGAGGATACGCAGTATTTT

clone size: -
D gene: -
J gene: TRBJ2-1
V gene: TRBV5-1
CDR3 protein: CASSFGTNFDEQFF
CDR3 DNA: TGCGCCAGCAGCTTTGGGACCAACTTCGATGAGCAGTTCTTC

clone size: few
D gene: -
J gene: TRBJ2-7
V gene: TRBV5-1
CDR3 protein: CASSLTGARDEQYF
CDR3 DNA: TGCGCCAGCAGCTTGACGGGGGCGAGGGACGAGCAGTACTTC

clone size: -
D gene: TRBD1
J gene: TRBJ1-6
V gene: TRBV4-3
CDR3 protein: CASSQDGGQGLNSPLHF
CDR3 DNA: TGCGCCAGCAGCCAAGATGGGGGACAGGGACTTAATTCACCCCTCCACTTT

clone size: many
D gene: -
J gene: TRBJ1-3
V gene: TRBV6-1
CDR3 protein: CASSDRADGNTIYF
CDR3 DNA: TGTGCCAGCAGTGACAGGGCAGATGGAAACACCATATATTTT

clone size: many
D gene: -
J gene: TRBJ1-3
V gene: TRBV6-5
CDR3 protein: CASSYYGGSGNTIYF
CDR3 DNA: TGTGCCAGCAGTTATTATGGGGGCTCTGGAAACACCATATATTTT

clone size: few
D gene: -
J gene: TRBJ2-7
V gene: TRBV27
CDR3 protein: CASSLGALGEQYF
CDR3 DNA: TGTGCCAGCAGTTTAGGGGCACTAGGGGAGCAGTACTTC

clone size: -
D gene: TRBD1
J gene: TRBJ2-7
V gene: TRBV5-1
CDR3 protein: CASSWTGSGSYEQYF
CDR3 DNA: TGCGCCAGCAGCTGGACAGGGTCGGGCTCCTACGAGCAGTACTTC

clone size: -
D gene: TRBD1
J gene: TRBJ2-7
V gene: TRBV7-8
CDR3 protein: CASSLAGQGTYEQYF
CDR3 DNA: TGTGCCAGCAGCTTAGCGGGACAGGGCACCTACGAGCAGTACTTC

clone size: -
D gene: -
J gene: TRBJ2-1
V gene: TRBV12-3/TRBV12-4
CDR3 protein: CASSTLWGYNEQFF
CDR3 DNA: TGTGCCAGCTCTACCCTATGGGGTTACAATGAGCAGTTCTTC

clone size: -
D gene: -
J gene: TRBJ1-1
V gene: TRBV7-2
CDR3 protein: CASSLSRRQSEAFF
CDR3 DNA: TGTGCCAGCAGCTTATCGCGTCGACAGAGTGAAGCTTTCTTT

clone size: -
D gene: -
J gene: TRBJ1-5
V gene: TRBV18
CDR3 protein: CASSPSQGTIQPQHF
CDR3 DNA: TGTGCCAGCTCACCATCACAGGGAACGATTCAGCCCCAGCATTTT

clone size: few
D gene: TRBD1
J gene: TRBJ1-1
V gene: TRBV4-3
CDR3 protein: CASSQGTENTEAFF
CDR3 DNA: TGCGCCAGCAGCCAGGGGACAGAGAACACTGAAGCTTTCTTT

clone size: few
D gene: TRBD2
J gene: TRBJ2-3
V gene: TRBV20-1
CDR3 protein: CSGLAGGPWEDTQYF
CDR3 DNA: TGCAGTGGTCTAGCGGGGGGGCCTTGGGAAGATACGCAGTATTTT

clone size: -
D gene: -
J gene: TRBJ2-7
V gene: TRBV12-3/TRBV12-4
CDR3 protein: CASSFGAIYEQYF
CDR3 DNA: TGTGCCAGCAGTTTCGGGGCAATCTACGAGCAGTACTTC

clone size: -
D gene: -
J gene: TRBJ1-1
V gene: TRBV12-3/TRBV12-4
CDR3 protein: CASVGGGTEAFF
CDR3 DNA: TGTGCCAGCGTGGGGGGGGGCACTGAAGCTTTCTTT

clone size: -
D gene: -
J gene: TRBJ1-4
V gene: TRBV3-1
CDR3 protein: CASSQVLEEKLFF
CDR3 DNA: TGTGCCAGCAGCCAGGTTTTGGAGGAAAAACTGTTTTTT

clone size: many
D gene: -
J gene: TRBJ1-1
V gene: TRBV2
CDR3 protein: CASMEDTNTEAFF
CDR3 DNA: TGTGCCAGCATGGAGGACACGAACACTGAAGCTTTCTTT

clone size: few
D gene: -
J gene: TRBJ1-1
V gene: TRBV5-5
CDR3 protein: CASSPLQGVGVTEAFF
CDR3 DNA: TGTGCCAGCAGCCCCCTGCAAGGGGTGGGGGTCACTGAAGCTTTCTTT

clone size: -
D gene: -
J gene: TRBJ2-3
V gene: TRBV29-1
CDR3 protein: CSGFVSGTDTQYF
CDR3 DNA: TGCAGTGGGTTTGTGTCTGGCACAGATACGCAGTATTTT

clone size: -
D gene: -
J gene: TRBJ2-3
V gene: TRBV2
CDR3 protein: CASSEAWRAWGTDTQYF
CDR3 DNA: TGTGCCAGCAGTGAGGCTTGGAGGGCCTGGGGCACAGATACGCAGTATTTT

clone size: few
D gene: -
J gene: TRBJ2-5
V gene: TRBV5-1
CDR3 protein: CASSPVRGAVETQYF
CDR3 DNA: TGCGCCAGCAGCCCGGTCAGGGGGGCGGTTGAGACCCAGTACTTC

clone size: few
D gene: TRBD1
J gene: TRBJ2-2
V gene: TRBV6-2/TRBV6-3
CDR3 protein: CASSFGTAGELFF
CDR3 DNA: TGTGCCAGCAGCTTCGGGACAGCCGGGGAGCTGTTTTTT

clone size: few
D gene: -
J gene: TRBJ1-2
V gene: TRBV7-2
CDR3 protein: CASSLMGPGDPGYTF
CDR3 DNA: TGTGCCAGCAGCTTAATGGGGCCAGGGGATCCCGGCTACACCTTC

clone size: -
D gene: -
J gene: TRBJ1-1
V gene: TRBV7-2
CDR3 protein: CASSLDGGTDEAFF
CDR3 DNA: TGTGCCAGCAGCTTAGATGGGGGGACGGATGAAGCTTTCTTT

clone size: many
D gene: TRBD2
J gene: TRBJ2-1
V gene: TRBV7-9
CDR3 protein: CASSLGLAGGINEQFF
CDR3 DNA: TGTGCCAGCAGCTTAGGACTAGCGGGGGGTATTAATGAGCAGTTCTTC

clone size: few
D gene: -
J gene: TRBJ2-7
V gene: TRBV12-3/TRBV12-4
CDR3 protein: CASSPWEGAYEQYF
CDR3 DNA: TGTGCCAGCAGTCCTTGGGAGGGGGCCTACGAGCAGTACTTC

clone size: few
D gene: -
J gene: TRBJ2-1
V gene: TRBV5-1
CDR3 protein: CASSLGPSSGFDEQFF
CDR3 DNA: TGCGCCAGCAGCTTAGGCCCTAGCAGTGGTTTTGATGAGCAGTTCTTC

clone size: -
D gene: TRBD2
J gene: TRBJ2-3
V gene: TRBV20-1
CDR3 protein: CSARTFLASGGTWGPDTQYF
CDR3 DNA: TGCAGTGCCCGGACATTCCTCGCTAGCGGCGGTACTTGGGGCCCAGATACGCAGTATTTT

clone size: -
D gene: TRBD2
J gene: TRBJ2-3
V gene: TRBV6-2/TRBV6-3
CDR3 protein: CASRYSMKRGPSDTQYF
CDR3 DNA: TGTGCCAGCAGATACTCCATGAAGCGGGGGCCCTCAGATACGCAGTATTTT

clone size: few
D gene: -
J gene: TRBJ2-3
V gene: TRBV9
CDR3 protein: CASSVEGARDTQYF
CDR3 DNA: TGTGCCAGCAGCGTAGAAGGGGCTCGGGATACGCAGTATTTT

clone size: -
D gene: TRBD1
J gene: TRBJ1-4
V gene: TRBV2
CDR3 protein: CASSQGQANEKLFF
CDR3 DNA: TGTGCCAGCAGTCAGGGACAGGCTAATGAAAAACTGTTTTTT

clone size: few
D gene: -
J gene: TRBJ1-1
V gene: TRBV20-1
CDR3 protein: CSAKKQGVTMNTEAFF
CDR3 DNA: TGCAGTGCGAAGAAGCAGGGAGTTACGATGAACACTGAAGCTTTCTTT

clone size: -
D gene: -
J gene: TRBJ2-5
V gene: TRBV24-1
CDR3 protein: CATSDLDQETQYF
CDR3 DNA: TGTGCCACCAGTGATTTAGACCAAGAGACCCAGTACTTC

clone size: few
D gene: -
J gene: TRBJ1-4
V gene: TRBV5-1
CDR3 protein: CASSRDENEKLFF
CDR3 DNA: TGCGCCAGCAGTCGGGACGAAAATGAAAAACTGTTTTTT

clone size: -
D gene: -
J gene: TRBJ1-1
V gene: TRBV18
CDR3 protein: CASSPGQTMNTEAFF
CDR3 DNA: TGTGCCAGCTCACCAGGACAGACCATGAACACTGAAGCTTTCTTT

clone size: many
D gene: TRBD1
J gene: TRBJ1-5
V gene: TRBV5-1
CDR3 protein: CASSLSTGDQPQHF
CDR3 DNA: TGCGCCAGCAGCTTGAGTACAGGGGATCAGCCCCAGCATTTT

clone size: few
D gene: -
J gene: TRBJ2-1
V gene: TRBV12-3/TRBV12-4
CDR3 protein: CASSSSSALNEQFF
CDR3 DNA: TGTGCCAGCAGTTCGTCGTCCGCCCTAAATGAGCAGTTCTTC

clone size: few
D gene: -
J gene: TRBJ1-3
V gene: TRBV10-3
CDR3 protein: CAISEERTGNTIYF
CDR3 DNA: TGTGCCATCAGTGAGGAGAGGACTGGAAACACCATATATTTT

clone size: -
D gene: -
J gene: TRBJ1-5
V gene: TRBV5-6
CDR3 protein: CASSSGQRYQPQHF
CDR3 DNA: TGTGCCAGCAGCTCCGGACAGCGTTATCAGCCCCAGCATTTT

clone size: many
D gene: -
J gene: TRBJ2-5
V gene: TRBV7-3
CDR3 protein: CASSLRPQETQYF
CDR3 DNA: TGTGCCAGCAGCTTAAGGCCCCAAGAGACCCAGTACTTC

clone size: few
D gene: TRBD1
J gene: TRBJ1-1
V gene: TRBV5-1
CDR3 protein: CASSPGTGGSVAEAFF
CDR3 DNA: TGCGCCAGCAGCCCCGGGACAGGGGGGTCGGTTGCTGAAGCTTTCTTT

clone size: few
D gene: -
J gene: TRBJ2-5
V gene: TRBV20-1
CDR3 protein: CSARAGKTQYF
CDR3 DNA: TGCAGTGCTAGAGCCGGAAAGACCCAGTACTTC